This record covers a single T cell receptor (beta chain). Antigen unknown. This sample was included in a study of T-cell reconstitution after alpha-beta-depleted transplantation in children. Trimming stripped 3 bases from V and 5 bases from J, with 13 bases between. Germline V gene sequence: CDR1 SQVTM, CDR2 ANQGSEA. The CDR3 is made up of 13 amino acids. Study findings and constraints: From surviving recipient T cells and thymic progenitors came the high day-60 TCRbeta diversity observed in some patients. Several hundred rapidly expanded clones from non-depleted graft cells reportedly supplied alpha-beta T cells about two months post-transplant. T-cell counts and diversity at one year following transplant were attributed mainly to newly produced T cells.

The TCRbeta library incorporated unique molecular identifiers. Each CDR3 protein is one row after TCRdb ran MiXCR on the PCR reads. The data show about 510,000 distinct CDR3 sequences, approximately 10% seen once. This chain connects TRBV29-1 to TRBJ2-5; possible D gene TRBD2, 7 bases. The clonotype originates from a female patient aged 2-10 years who had a stem cell transplant for aplastic anemia, so the T cells may come from the graft donor. The source material was PBMCs, mostly from graft donor cells, sampled 180 days after TCRalphabeta/CD19-depleted stem cell transplant. This CDR3 reads CSVEGGPWETQYF. The CDR3 coding sequence is TGCAGCGTTGAGGGGGGGCCGTGGGAGACCCAGTACTTC.